The clone carrying this T cell receptor (beta chain) has just a few counts. The PBMCs had their origin in less than 13 ml of fresh peripheral blood. The sample belongs to a study of T cells in Graves' hyperthyroidism and ophthalmopathy. Overall study: Peripheral blood was drawn at first diagnosis, prior to all treatment.

The source material, RNA transcripts, was used to amplify TCR beta CDR3 regions. The HTBI primer set drove a first-round RT-PCR of the TCR CDR3. From the multiplex PCR reads, TCRdb called clonotypes with MiXCR, one entry per CDR3 protein. The sample records roughly 290,000 distinct CDR3 sequences, 15% to 20% being singletons. The CDR3 runs to 14 residues. Germline V gene lookup returns CDR1 SGHDN and CDR2 FVKESK. Trimming removed 4 bases from V and 0 bases from J, with 10 bases in between. The sequencing sample was made of blood. The receptor comes from a woman aged 55-69 years with Graves' ophthalmopathy. The chain couples TRBV14 to TRBJ2-7, with D perhaps matching TRBD1 (6 bases). CDR3 loop: CASSPRGPSYEQYF. In DNA, the CDR3 is TGTGCCAGCAGCCCCAGGGGACCCTCCTACGAGCAGTACTTC.